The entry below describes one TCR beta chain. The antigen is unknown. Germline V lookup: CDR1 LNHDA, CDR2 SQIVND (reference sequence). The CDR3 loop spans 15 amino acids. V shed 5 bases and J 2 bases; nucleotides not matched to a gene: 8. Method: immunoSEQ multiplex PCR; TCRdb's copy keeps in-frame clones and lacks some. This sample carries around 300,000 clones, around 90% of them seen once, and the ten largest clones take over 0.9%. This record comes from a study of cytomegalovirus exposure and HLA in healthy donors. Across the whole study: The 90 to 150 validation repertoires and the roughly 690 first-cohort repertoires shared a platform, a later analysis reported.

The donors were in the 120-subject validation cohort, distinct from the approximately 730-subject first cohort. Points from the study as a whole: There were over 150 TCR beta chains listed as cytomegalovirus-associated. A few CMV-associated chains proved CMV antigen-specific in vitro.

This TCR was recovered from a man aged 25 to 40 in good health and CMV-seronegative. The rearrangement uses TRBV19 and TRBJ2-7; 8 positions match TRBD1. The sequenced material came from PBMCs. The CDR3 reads CASSSWTGFPYEQYF. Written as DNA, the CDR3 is TGTGCCAGTAGTTCATGGACAGGGTTTCCCTACGAGCAGTACTTC.